This T cell receptor (beta chain) originates from a study of early stage breast cancer tumors. Study at large: Of fewer than 20 invasive breast tumors, about a dozen were hormone receptor-positive, HER2-negative. Study-wide findings and caveats: Bulk DNA sequencing of unsorted cells missed chain pairing and markers.

Profiling relied on immunoSEQ multiplex PCR, and the TCRdb table lists in-frame clones only, not all of them. The repertoire holds 5,500 to 7,000 clones, with around 67% as singletons. V was cut by 7 bases and J by 2 bases, with 9 bases left in between. CDR3 length: 11 residues. Germline V gene data show CDR1 as DFQATT and CDR2 as SNEGSKA (reference sequence). Comment on this clone: Its antigen remains unknown.

Source material: normal breast tissue next to the tumor. The receptor comes from a person between 35 and 49 years old with breast cancer. The V and J genes are TRBV20-1 and TRBJ2-7; D might be TRBD2 (5 bases). Written as DNA, the CDR3 is TGCAGTGGGAGGTCGACCTACGAGCAGTACTTC. Amino acids: CSGRSTYEQYF.